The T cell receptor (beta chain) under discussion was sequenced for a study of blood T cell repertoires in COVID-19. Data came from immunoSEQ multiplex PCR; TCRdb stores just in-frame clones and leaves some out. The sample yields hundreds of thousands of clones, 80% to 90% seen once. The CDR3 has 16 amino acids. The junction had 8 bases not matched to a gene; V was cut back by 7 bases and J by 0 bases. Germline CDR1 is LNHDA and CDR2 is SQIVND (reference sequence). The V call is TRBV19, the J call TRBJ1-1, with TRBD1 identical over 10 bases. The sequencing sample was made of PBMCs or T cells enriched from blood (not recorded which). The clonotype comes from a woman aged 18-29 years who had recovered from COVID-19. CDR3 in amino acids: CASTTKTGGLNTEAFF. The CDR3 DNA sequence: TGTGCCAGTACTACGAAGACAGGGGGCTTGAACACTGAAGCTTTCTTT.